A selection of T cell receptor beta chains follows, all from one sample in a study of blood T cell repertoires in COVID-19. The table came from immunoSEQ multiplex PCR; TCRdb's copy has only in-frame clones and leaves some out. The data show over 250,000 clones, around nine tenths seen once. The specimen sequenced was PBMCs or T cells enriched from blood (not recorded which). The receptors were gathered from an older woman who had recovered from COVID-19. The CDR3 runs from the conserved cysteine through the conserved F or W. The D gene is left open where the match is weak. Rows give clone size only sometimes, using once, few, many, or a class for an expanded clone.

D gene: -
clone size: -
J gene: TRBJ2-7
V gene: TRBV7-8
CDR3 protein: CASSLELATYEQYF

D gene: -
clone size: -
J gene: TRBJ1-5
V gene: TRBV24-1
CDR3 protein: CATSSTTFDSNQPQHF

D gene: -
clone size: few
J gene: TRBJ1-1
V gene: TRBV2
CDR3 protein: CASRSTWAGRMNTEAFF

D gene: -
clone size: -
J gene: TRBJ1-3
V gene: TRBV16
CDR3 protein: CASSPPRGTRTPSSGNTIYF

D gene: -
clone size: -
J gene: TRBJ2-2
V gene: TRBV5-6
CDR3 protein: CASSAYRVNTGELFF

D gene: -
clone size: -
J gene: TRBJ2-2
V gene: TRBV28
CDR3 protein: CASESGVSTGELFF

D gene: -
clone size: few
J gene: TRBJ2-1
V gene: TRBV27
CDR3 protein: CASSTGYNEQFF

D gene: -
clone size: -
J gene: TRBJ2-3
V gene: TRBV5-5
CDR3 protein: CASSWDLDTQYF

D gene: -
clone size: -
J gene: TRBJ2-7
V gene: TRBV19
CDR3 protein: CASRKQGRSDEQYF

D gene: -
clone size: -
J gene: TRBJ2-5
V gene: TRBV6-4
CDR3 protein: CASSDSRGQETQYF

D gene: -
clone size: -
J gene: TRBJ1-1
V gene: TRBV28
CDR3 protein: CASSLNREAFF

D gene: -
clone size: -
J gene: TRBJ1-4
V gene: TRBV5-1
CDR3 protein: CASSLADIPTGEKLFF

D gene: -
clone size: -
J gene: TRBJ2-1
V gene: TRBV5-3
CDR3 protein: CARSYYRGGEQFF

D gene: -
clone size: -
J gene: TRBJ2-6
V gene: TRBV28
CDR3 protein: CASSFGRGSGANVLTF

D gene: TRBD2
clone size: -
J gene: TRBJ2-2
V gene: TRBV13
CDR3 protein: CASSGGSGGFTGELFF

D gene: -
clone size: -
J gene: TRBJ1-1
V gene: TRBV4-1
CDR3 protein: CASSRRVRGARDTEAFF

D gene: -
clone size: -
J gene: TRBJ1-5
V gene: TRBV10-2
CDR3 protein: CASSSGERGNQPQHF

D gene: -
clone size: -
J gene: TRBJ2-1
V gene: TRBV24-1
CDR3 protein: CATSERATTLNEQFF

D gene: -
clone size: -
J gene: TRBJ2-7
V gene: TRBV28
CDR3 protein: CASSSNRVEQYF

D gene: -
clone size: -
J gene: TRBJ2-1
V gene: TRBV9
CDR3 protein: CASSTSTVSYNEQFF

D gene: -
clone size: -
J gene: TRBJ2-4
V gene: TRBV14
CDR3 protein: CASSRSHYIQYF

D gene: TRBD1
clone size: -
J gene: TRBJ1-2
V gene: TRBV6-5
CDR3 protein: CASSYNRGDYGYTF